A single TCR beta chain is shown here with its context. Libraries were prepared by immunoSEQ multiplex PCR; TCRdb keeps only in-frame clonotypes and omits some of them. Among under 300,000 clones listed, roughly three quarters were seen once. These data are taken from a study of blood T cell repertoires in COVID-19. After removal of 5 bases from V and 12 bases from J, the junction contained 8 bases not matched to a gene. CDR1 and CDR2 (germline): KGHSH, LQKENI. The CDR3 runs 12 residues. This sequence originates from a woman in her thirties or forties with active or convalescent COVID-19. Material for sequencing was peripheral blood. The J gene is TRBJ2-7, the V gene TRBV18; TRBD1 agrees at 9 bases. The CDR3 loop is CASSRDRDYMYF. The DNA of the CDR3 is TGTGCCAGCTCAAGGGACAGGGACTACATGTACTTC.